A single sample is the source of the 8 T cell receptor beta chains below, sequenced in a study of blood T cell repertoires in COVID-19. The repertoire was sequenced with immunoSEQ multiplex PCR; TCRdb's copy has only in-frame clones and lacks some. The sample has 150,000 to 200,000 clones; 88% are singletons. Sequencing used peripheral blood. All receptors derive from a human donor in a cohort sampled during active COVID-19.

The chain couples TRBV4-3 to TRBJ2-7, with 7 bases aligning to TRBD1. Germline V gene lookup returns CDR1 LGHNA and CDR2 YSLEER. The ends lost 1 base at V and 2 bases at J; junction bases unmatched: 11. There are 17 residues in the CDR3. The CDR3 sequence is CASSQARKQGHPYEQYF. CDR3 DNA: TGCGCCAGCAGCCAAGCGAGAAAACAGGGGCACCCCTACGAGCAGTACTTC.

The chain has TRBV10-3 and TRBJ2-7; 8 bases line up with TRBD2. This CDR3 region has 13 residues. V lost 7 bases and J lost 4; bases outside the gene matches: 6. In germline, CDR1 is ENHRY, CDR2 SYGVKD. For the CDR3, the DNA is TGTGCCATCATGGGACTAGGCCCTTACGAGCAGTACTTC. Its protein product is CAIMGLGPYEQYF.

The rearrangement links TRBV30 to TRBJ1-3, with D tentatively TRBD1 (5 bases). CDR3 length: 17 amino acids. The germline V and J ends were trimmed by 1 base and 8 bases, with 24 bases remaining between them. In germline, CDR1 is GTSNPN, CDR2 SVGIG (reference sequence). DNA of the CDR3: TGTGCCTGGAGTGCACTGGACGGGGGACGGGGGTCGTACACCATATATTTT. Residues: CAWSALDGGRGSYTIYF.

The V and J genes are TRBV19 and TRBJ2-3; 10 bases are shared with TRBD2. The CDR3 is made up of 17 amino acids. Germline V gene data show CDR1 as LNHDA and CDR2 as SQIVND (reference sequence). J was trimmed by 4 bases and V by 2 bases; bases with no gene match: 9. The CDR3 DNA sequence: TGTGCCAGTAGTATAAGCTACTCCAGCGGGAGGGCAGATACGCAGTATTTT. Translating gives CASSISYSSGRADTQYF.

The rearrangement joins TRBV6-1 to TRBJ1-2; 8 bases fit TRBD1. Germline values: CDR1 MNHNS, CDR2 SASEGT. V lost 3 bases and J lost 0; bases outside the gene matches: 6. The CDR3 length is 16 residues. This CDR3 reads CASSELAGGPNYGYTF. The CDR3 bases are TGTGCCAGCAGTGAGTTAGCAGGGGGCCCTAACTATGGCTACACCTTC.

As concerns this clone: The sample has other DNA sequences that encode this CDR3 too. The CDR3 DNA reads as TGTGCCAGCAGTTCAGGGGGAACCTACAATGAGCAGTTCTTC. The encoded protein is CASSSGGTYNEQFF. The genes are TRBV27 and TRBJ2-1, with 7 bases lining up with TRBD1. Per germline, CDR1 MNHEY and CDR2 SMNVEV (reference sequence). The CDR3 covers 14 residues. The trim removed 4 bases at V and 2 bases at J, leaving 2 bases unmatched.

This chain links TRBV2 with TRBJ1-1; 12 bases align to TRBD1. The CDR3 spans 14 residues. Losses at the gene ends were 7 bases for V and 6 bases for J; bases not matched to a gene: 6. Germline V gene lookup returns CDR1 SNHLY and CDR2 FYNNEI. CDR3 DNA sequence: TGTGCCAGCATTGGGACAGGGGGCAGTCCTGAAGCTTTCTTT. Translation: CASIGTGGSPEAFF.

This chain uses TRBV2 with TRBJ1-3; D is unresolved. Germline V CDR1 and CDR2: SNHLY, FYNNEI. V was shortened by 4 bases and J by 0 bases, with 16 bases between the two germline ends. This CDR3 contains 17 residues. The CDR3 loop reads CASSAQTLALSGNTIYF. The CDR3 nucleotides read TGTGCCAGCAGTGCCCAGACATTGGCCCTCTCTGGAAACACCATATATTTT.